These 5 T cell receptor beta chains were all obtained from the same sample, sequenced in a study of T cell repertoires in cytomegalovirus infection. TCRdb fed the reads into MiXCR, producing one record per CDR3 protein. The sample carries fewer than 550,000 distinct CDR3 sequences, about 17% recorded once. The sample taken for sequencing was CD8+ T cells from PBMCs. The source of these receptors is a human donor in good health (CMV status not recorded). Some clones in this sample may be carry-over from other donors' samples.

A few counts support this clonotype. V and J are TRBV29-1 and TRBJ2-3; D gene unclear. Germline-derived CDR1 and CDR2 are SQVTM and ANQGSEA. The CDR3 has 11 amino acids. The V end lost 3 bases, the J end lost 1 base, and 2 bases lay between the germline ends. The CDR3 DNA reads TGCAGCGTTGAGGGCACAGATACGCAGTATTTT. Its protein product is CSVEGTDTQYF.

Worth noting for this clonotype: A much larger clone is a single base away; this may be a read error. This chain connects TRBV10-3 to TRBJ1-2; D not resolved. The germline gives CDR1 ENHRY, CDR2 SYGVKD. The CDR3 loop spans 12 amino acids. The chain's CDR3 is CATLKESYGYSF. For the CDR3, the DNA is TGTGCCACCCTGAAAGAATCCTATGGCTACTCCTTC.

This clonotype was seen repeatedly, ten times or more. The rearrangement uses TRBV6-1 and TRBJ1-5, with D hard to call. This CDR3 region has 18 residues. Germline CDR1 and CDR2: MNHNS and SASEGT. V was shortened by 3 bases and J by 0 bases, with 18 bases between the two germline ends. The DNA of the CDR3 is TGTGCCAGCAGTGATGGGCCATCCCGCTATTATAGCAATCAGCCCCAGCATTTT. It specifies CASSDGPSRYYSNQPQHF.

The chain links TRBV15 to TRBJ2-1; D unclear. The germline V gene encodes CDR1 LNHNV and CDR2 YYDKDF (reference sequence). V lost 8 bases and J 7 bases, leaving 6 bases between the germline ends. This CDR3 contains 10 residues. In DNA form, the CDR3 reads TGTGCCACCGGGCGAAATGAGCAGTTCTTC. It translates to CATGRNEQFF.

This clonotype was recorded at least ten times. The chain combines TRBV6-1 with TRBJ1-2; D gene unclear. Germline loops: CDR1 MNHNS, CDR2 SASEGT. V gave up 5 bases and J gave up 0 bases, with 13 bases separating them. The length of the CDR3 is 15 residues. Written as DNA, the CDR3 is TGTGCCAGCAGTAACCCGGACCCCCCTAACTATGGCTACACCTTC. Amino acids: CASSNPDPPNYGYTF.